This T cell receptor beta chain was captured in a study of tumor-infiltrating lymphocytes in oesophageal squamous cell carcinoma (dated by TCRdb to between 2015 and 2016). The germline V gene sets CDR1 to LGHNA and CDR2 to YNFKEQ. V drops 3 bases and J drops 0 bases, leaving 11 bases in between. Including cysteine and phenylalanine, the CDR3 has 16 amino acids. CDR3 DNA only is kept here, 48 bases in frame from base 1. On this clonotype: This clone's antigen is unknown. One base away there is no much larger clone; base qualities are not given.

Library generation was performed with PCR. Sequencer: Illumina HiSeq 2000. In-frame beta chains were kept once TCRdb had trimmed the public reads at Q25 with fastp and called clones with MiXCR. Rows with one shared CDR3 protein collapse into an entry with the most common genes and DNA. The table for this sample lists approximately 9,700 distinct CDR3 sequences; roughly three fifths of them were counted only once. The ten largest make up about 30% of the sample. Recombination joined TRBV4-2 with TRBJ1-4, with no reliable assignment of the D segment. Source material: esophageal tumor tissue. The TCR originated in a male donor with esophageal squamous cell carcinoma. At the DNA level, the sequence is TGTGCCAGCAGCCAGAGGTACTCAGCAACTAATGAAAAACTGTTTTTT. This gives the protein CASSQRYSATNEKLFF.